The 21 T cell receptor beta chains in this list originate from one sample, sequenced in a study of OX40 agonist ivuxolimab in advanced cancers. Using immunoSEQ multiplex PCR, the repertoire was profiled, and TCRdb retains in-frame clones only, with some absent. Of about 69,000 clones in the sample, approximately 90% were seen once. The input for sequencing was CD4+ or CD8+ T cells sorted from blood, taken in a trial of the OX40 agonist ivuxolimab. Receptors originate from an adult with an advanced solid tumor such as melanoma, head and neck, liver or kidney cancer.

The V call is TRBV15, the J call TRBJ2-3, with 9 bases fitting TRBD2. From germline, CDR1 is LNHNV and CDR2 YYDKDF (reference sequence). V lost 1 base, J lost 8 bases, and 28 bases stayed unmatched. This CDR3 region has 22 residues. Here the CDR3 reads CATSRAYAGGTDILETARTQYF. The CDR3, as DNA: TGTGCCACCAGCAGAGCCTATGCGGGGGGGACAGATATCCTTGAAACCGCCCGTACGCAGTATTTT.

This chain uses TRBV7-8 with TRBJ2-7; D remains unclear. This CDR3 contains 15 residues. Trimming took off 3 bases at V and 0 bases at J, with 12 bases between the two ends. Germline V gives CDR1 SGHVS, CDR2 FQNEAQ. This CDR3 is CASSLELIVSYEQYF. The CDR3 nucleotides read TGTGCCAGCAGCTTGGAGCTGATTGTCTCCTACGAGCAGTACTTC. Filled out from reference TRBV7-8 and TRBJ2-7, the complete variable domain reads GAGVSQSPRYKVAKRGQDVALRCDPISGHVSLFWYQQALGQGPEFLTYFQNEAQLDKSGLPSDRFFAERPEGSVSTLKIQRTQQEDSAVYLCASSLELIVSYEQYFGPGTRLTVT.

This clone was counted once. The V gene is TRBV5-1, the J gene TRBJ2-7; 8 bases match TRBD1. From germline, CDR1 is SGHRS and CDR2 YFSETQ. The CDR3 has 13 amino acids. Trimming took 4 bases from V and 3 from J; bases not matched to a gene: 3. The DNA of the CDR3 is TGCGCCAGCAGCGACGGGACAGGCTACGAGCAGTACTTC. Its protein is CASSDGTGYEQYF.

Here the CDR3 reads CSALGQGYNEQFF. The CDR3 bases are TGCAGCGCTTTGGGACAGGGTTACAATGAGCAGTTCTTC. The rearrangement joins TRBV29-1 to TRBJ2-1, with TRBD1 matching over 9 bases. The V gene's germline CDR1 is SQVTM and CDR2 ANQGSEA. Trimming took 7 bases from V and 4 from J; bases not matched to a gene: 5. The CDR3 is 13 residues long.

This chain links TRBV7-2 with TRBJ2-6; tentatively, D is TRBD1 (6 bases). CDR1 is SGHTA, CDR2 FQGNSA, per germline. V lost 5 bases and J 0 bases, leaving 14 bases between the germline ends. This CDR3 contains 17 residues. Here the CDR3 reads CASSPRDIRSGANVLTF. CDR3 nucleotide sequence: TGTGCCAGCAGCCCTCGGGACATCCGCTCTGGGGCCAACGTCCTGACTTTC.

This chain connects TRBV4-3 to TRBJ1-2; possibly TRBD1 for D (6 bases). The germline gives CDR1 LGHNA, CDR2 YSLEER. The CDR3 length is 16 residues. V gave up 0 bases and J gave up 7 bases, with 18 bases separating them. CDR3 loop: CASSQDRARGTVGYTF. The CDR3 DNA reads as TGCGCCAGCAGCCAAGATAGGGCCAGGGGTACGGTTGGCTACACCTTC.

The chain links TRBV27 to TRBJ2-1, with D possibly TRBD2 on 6 matching bases. The V end lost 7 bases, the J end lost 4 bases, and 14 bases lay between the germline ends. The germline V gene has CDR1 MNHEY and CDR2 SMNVEV (reference sequence). This CDR3 comprises 14 residues. The CDR3 DNA follows: TGTGCCAGCACTGACGGGAGTGGGTACAATGAGCAGTTCTTC. As protein: CASTDGSGYNEQFF.

The chain links TRBV4-2 to TRBJ2-7, with 7 nucleotides matching TRBD2. The length of the CDR3 is 16 residues. J lost 3 bases, V lost 0 bases, and 8 bases had no gene match. The germline CDR1 and CDR2 sequences are LGHNA and YNFKEQ. The CDR3 nucleotides read TGTGCCAGCAGCCAAGATTTTTGGGGGGACTACTACGAGCAGTACTTC. It translates to CASSQDFWGDYYEQYF.

The chain is built from TRBV14 and TRBJ2-7; no clear D gene. Trimming left V 4 bases short and J 0 bases short, with 4 bases between. Germline V gene data show CDR1 as SGHDN and CDR2 as FVKESK. The CDR3 length is 12 residues. The CDR3 DNA sequence: TGTGCCAGCAGCCTTGGCTCCTACGAGCAGTACTTC. It encodes CASSLGSYEQYF.

J is TRBJ1-1 and V is TRBV7-9, with D possibly being TRBD1 (6 bases). Trimming pared 5 bases from V and 6 bases from J, leaving 10 bases between. The CDR3 is 12 residues long. Germline V CDR1 and CDR2: SEHNR, FQNEAQ (reference sequence). CDR3 DNA sequence: TGTGCCAGCAGCCGGACAGTATCTGAAGCTTTCTTT. Translating it yields CASSRTVSEAFF.

The sample holds a few counts of this clone. The V call is TRBV28, the J call TRBJ1-2, with 7 bases fitting TRBD1. V shed 6 bases and J 8 bases; nucleotides not matched to a gene: 9. The CDR3 is 13 amino acids. The germline CDR1 and CDR2 sequences are MDHEN and SYDVKM. The CDR3 DNA is TGTGCCAGCAGACTTAGACAGGGTTGGGGCTACACCTTC. Amino acid sequence: CASRLRQGWGYTF.

The V gene is TRBV4-3, the J gene TRBJ2-2; D possibly uses TRBD1 or TRBD2 (6 bases each). Between the trimmed V and J ends, which lost 3 bases and 5 bases, there was a span of 10 bases. Germline lookup yields CDR1 LGHNA and CDR2 YSLEER. This CDR3 has 14 residues. The CDR3 DNA sequence: TGCGCCAGCAGCCACCGAGGGGGGACCGGGGAGCTGTTTTTT. As protein: CASSHRGGTGELFF.

DNA of the CDR3: TGTGCCAGCAGCCAAGATCGACTAGCATCCTACAATGAGCAGTTCTTC. It specifies CASSQDRLASYNEQFF. The chain has TRBV4-2 and TRBJ2-1, with 7 bases that match TRBD2. V trimming: 0 bases; J trimming: 1 base; junction bases outside the gene matches: 3. This CDR3 region has 16 residues. Per the germline V gene, CDR1 is LGHNA and CDR2 is YNFKEQ.

Concerning this clone: This sample also contains other DNA sequences that code for the same CDR3. The CDR3 protein is CASSPGVNTGELFF. In DNA, the CDR3 is TGTGCCAGCAGTCCGGGAGTGAACACCGGGGAGCTGTTTTTT. This chain joins TRBV27 and TRBJ2-2; D perhaps matches TRBD2 (6 bases). Germline-derived CDR1 and CDR2 are MNHEY and SMNVEV (reference sequence). Trimming left V 5 bases short and J 1 base short, with 8 bases between. The CDR3 is made up of 14 amino acids.

Here the CDR3 DNA reads TGTGCTAGTGCCGAAGGGGGGACAATCCTTGCAGATACGCAGTATTTT. It translates to CASAEGGTILADTQYF. The chain is built from TRBV12-5 and TRBJ2-3; D may match TRBD1 or TRBD2 (6 bases each). Trimming took 7 bases from V and 4 from J, leaving 21 bases between them. Germline assignment: CDR1 LGHNT and CDR2 FRNRAP. This CDR3 spans 16 amino acids.

This sequence joins TRBV13 and TRBJ1-1, with D hard to call. This CDR3 contains 12 residues. V was shortened by 6 bases and J by 5 bases, with 10 bases between the two germline ends. CDR1 and CDR2 from the germline V gene are PRHDT and FYEKMQ (reference sequence). The CDR3 region has the DNA TGTGCCAGCAGATGGGGAGGGACTGAAGCTTTCTTT. Protein: CASRWGGTEAFF.

This clone appeared a single time. The genes are TRBV27 and TRBJ2-5; D ambiguous. Germline V gene lookup returns CDR1 MNHEY and CDR2 SMNVEV (reference sequence). The CDR3 length is 12 residues. V dropped 3 bases and J dropped 5 bases, with 7 bases sitting between them. This chain's CDR3 is CASSFVGETQYF. Here the CDR3 DNA reads TGTGCCAGCAGTTTCGTAGGGGAGACCCAGTACTTC.

The J gene is TRBJ1-1, the V gene TRBV4-3; D perhaps matches TRBD1 (6 bases). The CDR3 loop spans 18 amino acids. Germline V gene sequence: CDR1 LGHNA, CDR2 YSLEER. V was trimmed by 0 bases and J by 4 bases, leaving 21 bases between them. CDR3 sequence (DNA): TGCGCCAGCAGCCAAGATCTCGGCCCACAGGGTAGGATCACTGAAGCTTTCTTT. Translation gives CASSQDLGPQGRITEAFF.

The genes are TRBV5-5 and TRBJ1-6; maybe TRBD1 (5 bases). Trimming shortened V by 1 base and J by 6 bases, and 14 bases separated the two germline ends. In germline, CDR1 is SGHKS, CDR2 YYEKEE (reference sequence). There are 16 residues in the CDR3. As DNA, the CDR3 is TGTGCCAGCAGCTTGAGGGGATGGTCTGGTAATTCACCCCTCCACTTT. Encoded protein: CASSLRGWSGNSPLHF.

The chain combines TRBV7-3 with TRBJ2-3; D is possibly TRBD2 (6 bases). The CDR3 is 16 amino acids. The germline CDR1 and CDR2 sequences are SGHTA and FQGTGA. The germline V and J ends were trimmed by 0 bases and 2 bases, with 12 bases remaining between them. The CDR3 spells CASSLTPRGYTDTQYF. In DNA form, the CDR3 reads TGTGCCAGCAGCTTAACCCCGCGGGGCTACACAGATACGCAGTATTTT.

This chain joins TRBV6-4 and TRBJ2-3; 8 nucleotides line up with TRBD1. The CDR3 loop spans 15 amino acids. Germline V gene data show CDR1 as MRHNA and CDR2 as SNTAGT. The junction had 6 bases not matched to a gene; V was cut back by 3 bases and J by 4 bases. The CDR3 loop is CASSESGGKADTQYF. The CDR3 nucleotides are TGTGCCAGCAGTGAATCAGGGGGCAAAGCAGATACGCAGTATTTT.